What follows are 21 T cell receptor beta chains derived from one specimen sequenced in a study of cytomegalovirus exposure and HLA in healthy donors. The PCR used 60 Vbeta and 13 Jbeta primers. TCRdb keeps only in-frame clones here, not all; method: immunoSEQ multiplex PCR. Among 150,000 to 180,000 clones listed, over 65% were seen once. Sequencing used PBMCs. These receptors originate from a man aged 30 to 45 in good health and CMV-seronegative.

The CDR3 region has the DNA TGTGCCAGCAGCCCAAATGGGCCGGGACAGCATTATAGCAATCAGCCCCAGCATTTT. Amino acid sequence: CASSPNGPGQHYSNQPQHF. The V and J genes are TRBV27 and TRBJ1-5, with 7 nucleotides matching TRBD1. The junction had 17 bases not matched to a gene; V was cut back by 6 bases and J by 0 bases. This CDR3 has 19 residues. The germline CDR1 and CDR2 sequences are MNHEY and SMNVEV (reference sequence).

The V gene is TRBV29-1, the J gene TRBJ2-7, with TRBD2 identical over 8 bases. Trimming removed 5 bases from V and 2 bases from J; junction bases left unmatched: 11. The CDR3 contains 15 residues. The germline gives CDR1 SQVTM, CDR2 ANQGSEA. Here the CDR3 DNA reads TGCAGCGTTCCCGGGGGGGGCGGGGGAGCCTACGAGCAGTACTTC. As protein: CSVPGGGGGAYEQYF.

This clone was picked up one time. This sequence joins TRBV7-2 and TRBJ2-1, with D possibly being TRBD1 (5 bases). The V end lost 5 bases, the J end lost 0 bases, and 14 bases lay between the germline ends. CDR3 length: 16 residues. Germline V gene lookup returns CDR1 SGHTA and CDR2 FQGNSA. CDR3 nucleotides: TGTGCCAGCAGCCCAGGGTGGGAAAGCTCCTACAATGAGCAGTTCTTC. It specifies CASSPGWESSYNEQFF.

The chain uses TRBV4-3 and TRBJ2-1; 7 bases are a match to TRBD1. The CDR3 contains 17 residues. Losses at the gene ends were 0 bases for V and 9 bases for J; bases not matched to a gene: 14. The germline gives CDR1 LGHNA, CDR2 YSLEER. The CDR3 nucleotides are TGCGCCAGCAGCCAAGAAGGGGCAGGGGGAAGTAGAGGTGAGCAGTTCTTC. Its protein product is CASSQEGAGGSRGEQFF.

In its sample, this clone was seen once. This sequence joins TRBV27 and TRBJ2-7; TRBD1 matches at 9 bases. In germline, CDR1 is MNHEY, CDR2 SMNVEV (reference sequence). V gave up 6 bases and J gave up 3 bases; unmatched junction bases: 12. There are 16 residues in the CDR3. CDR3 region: CASSALDRGRSYEQYF. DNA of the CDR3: TGTGCCAGCAGCGCCCTGGACAGGGGAAGGAGCTACGAGCAGTACTTC.

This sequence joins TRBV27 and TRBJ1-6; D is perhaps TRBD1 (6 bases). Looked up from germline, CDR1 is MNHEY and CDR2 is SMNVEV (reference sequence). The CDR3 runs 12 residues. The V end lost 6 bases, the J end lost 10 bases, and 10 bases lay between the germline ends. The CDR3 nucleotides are TGTGCCAGCAGGACAGGCCGCTCACCCCTCCACTTT. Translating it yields CASRTGRSPLHF.

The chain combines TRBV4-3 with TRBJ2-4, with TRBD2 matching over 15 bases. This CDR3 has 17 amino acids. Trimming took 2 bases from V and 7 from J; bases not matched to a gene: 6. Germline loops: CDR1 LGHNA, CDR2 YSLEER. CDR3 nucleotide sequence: TGCGCCAGCAGCCAAAGGACTAGCGGGGGGGCCGGGAACATTCAGTACTTC. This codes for CASSQRTSGGAGNIQYF.

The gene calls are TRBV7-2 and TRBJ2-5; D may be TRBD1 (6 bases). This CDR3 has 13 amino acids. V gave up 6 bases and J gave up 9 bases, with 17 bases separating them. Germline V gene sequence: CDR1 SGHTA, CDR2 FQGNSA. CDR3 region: CASSHRVWEPQYF. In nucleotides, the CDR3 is TGTGCCAGCAGTCACAGGGTTTGGGAGCCCCAGTACTTC.

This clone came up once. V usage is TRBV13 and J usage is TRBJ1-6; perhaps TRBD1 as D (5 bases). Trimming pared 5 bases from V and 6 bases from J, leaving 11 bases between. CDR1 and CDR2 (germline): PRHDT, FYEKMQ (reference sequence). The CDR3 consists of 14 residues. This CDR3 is CASSVQGVNSPLHF. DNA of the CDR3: TGTGCCAGCAGCGTCCAGGGTGTTAATTCACCCCTCCACTTT.

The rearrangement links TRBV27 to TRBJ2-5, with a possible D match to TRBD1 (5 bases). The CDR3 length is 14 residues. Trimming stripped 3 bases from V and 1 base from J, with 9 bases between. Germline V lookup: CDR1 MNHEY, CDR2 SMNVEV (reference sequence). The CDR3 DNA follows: TGTGCCAGCAGTTTGACAGCTTTCCAAGAGACCCAGTACTTC. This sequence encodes CASSLTAFQETQYF.

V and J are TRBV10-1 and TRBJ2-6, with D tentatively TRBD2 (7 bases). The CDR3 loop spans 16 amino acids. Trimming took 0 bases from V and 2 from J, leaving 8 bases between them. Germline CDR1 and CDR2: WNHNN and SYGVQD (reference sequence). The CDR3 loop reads CASSESGGPGANVLTF. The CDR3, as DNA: TGCGCCAGCAGTGAGTCGGGGGGGCCTGGGGCCAACGTCCTGACTTTC.

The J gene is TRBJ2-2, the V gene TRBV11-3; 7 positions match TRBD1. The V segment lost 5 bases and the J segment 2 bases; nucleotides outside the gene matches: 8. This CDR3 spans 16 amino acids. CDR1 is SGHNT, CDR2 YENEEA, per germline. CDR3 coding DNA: TGTGCCAGCAGCCCCCTCGGGACAGAAAACACCGGGGAGCTGTTTTTT. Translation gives CASSPLGTENTGELFF.

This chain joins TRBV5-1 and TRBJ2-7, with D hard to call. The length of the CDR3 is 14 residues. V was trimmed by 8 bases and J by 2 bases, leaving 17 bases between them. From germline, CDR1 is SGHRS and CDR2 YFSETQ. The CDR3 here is CASNPAEGAYEQYF. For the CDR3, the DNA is TGCGCCAGTAATCCTGCTGAAGGAGCCTACGAGCAGTACTTC.

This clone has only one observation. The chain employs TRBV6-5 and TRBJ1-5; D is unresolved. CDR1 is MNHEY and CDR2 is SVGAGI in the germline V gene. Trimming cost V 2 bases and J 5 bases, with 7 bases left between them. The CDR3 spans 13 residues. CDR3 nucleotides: TGTGCCAGCAGTTACACCGGGGATCAGCCCCAGCATTTT. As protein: CASSYTGDQPQHF.

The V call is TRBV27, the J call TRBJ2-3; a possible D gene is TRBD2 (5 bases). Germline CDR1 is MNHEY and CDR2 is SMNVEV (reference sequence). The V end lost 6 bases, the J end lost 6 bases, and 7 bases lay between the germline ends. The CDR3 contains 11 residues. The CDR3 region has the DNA TGTGCCAGCAGCCCGGGGGATACGCAGTATTTT. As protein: CASSPGDTQYF.

CDR3 nucleotides: TGTGCCAGCAGCCCCCGACAGAGCCAAGAGACCCAGTACTTC. Its protein is CASSPRQSQETQYF. The chain joins TRBV9 to TRBJ2-5; tentatively, D is TRBD1 (5 bases). The CDR3 sequence is 14 residues long. The germline V and J ends were trimmed by 4 bases and 1 base, with 11 bases remaining between them. Germline V gene lookup returns CDR1 SGDLS and CDR2 YYNGEE.

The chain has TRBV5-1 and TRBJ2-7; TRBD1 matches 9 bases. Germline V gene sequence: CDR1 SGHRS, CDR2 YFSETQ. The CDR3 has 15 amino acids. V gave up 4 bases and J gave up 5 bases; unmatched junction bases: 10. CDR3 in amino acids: CASSVTGTGPDEQYF. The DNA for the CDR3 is TGCGCCAGCAGCGTGACCGGGACAGGGCCGGACGAGCAGTACTTC.

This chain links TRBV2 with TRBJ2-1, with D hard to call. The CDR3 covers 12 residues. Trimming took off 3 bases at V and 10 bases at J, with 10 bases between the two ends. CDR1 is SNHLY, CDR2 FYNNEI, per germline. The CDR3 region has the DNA TGTGCCAGCAGTGAGACTCCTCGCGAGCAGTTCTTC. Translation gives CASSETPREQFF.

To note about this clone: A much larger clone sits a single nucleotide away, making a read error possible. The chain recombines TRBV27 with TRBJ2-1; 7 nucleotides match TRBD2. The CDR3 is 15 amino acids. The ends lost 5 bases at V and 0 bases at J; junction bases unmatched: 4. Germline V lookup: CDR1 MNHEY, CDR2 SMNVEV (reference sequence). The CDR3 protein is CASSDTGGSYNEQFF. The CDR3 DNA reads TGTGCCAGCAGTGACACGGGGGGCTCCTACAATGAGCAGTTCTTC.

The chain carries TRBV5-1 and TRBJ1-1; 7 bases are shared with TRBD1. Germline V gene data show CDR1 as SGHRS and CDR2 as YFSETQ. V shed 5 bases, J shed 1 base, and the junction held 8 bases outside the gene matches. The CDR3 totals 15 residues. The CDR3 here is CASSFIQGGNTEAFF. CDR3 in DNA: TGCGCCAGCAGTTTCATCCAGGGGGGGAACACTGAAGCTTTCTTT.

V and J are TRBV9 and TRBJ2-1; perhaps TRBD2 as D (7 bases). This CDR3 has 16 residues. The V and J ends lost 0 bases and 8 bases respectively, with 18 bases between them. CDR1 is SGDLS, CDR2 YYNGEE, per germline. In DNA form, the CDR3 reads TGTGCCAGCAGCGTAGCGGGCGGGGGCCCCTCGGATGAGCAGTTCTTC. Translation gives CASSVAGGGPSDEQFF.